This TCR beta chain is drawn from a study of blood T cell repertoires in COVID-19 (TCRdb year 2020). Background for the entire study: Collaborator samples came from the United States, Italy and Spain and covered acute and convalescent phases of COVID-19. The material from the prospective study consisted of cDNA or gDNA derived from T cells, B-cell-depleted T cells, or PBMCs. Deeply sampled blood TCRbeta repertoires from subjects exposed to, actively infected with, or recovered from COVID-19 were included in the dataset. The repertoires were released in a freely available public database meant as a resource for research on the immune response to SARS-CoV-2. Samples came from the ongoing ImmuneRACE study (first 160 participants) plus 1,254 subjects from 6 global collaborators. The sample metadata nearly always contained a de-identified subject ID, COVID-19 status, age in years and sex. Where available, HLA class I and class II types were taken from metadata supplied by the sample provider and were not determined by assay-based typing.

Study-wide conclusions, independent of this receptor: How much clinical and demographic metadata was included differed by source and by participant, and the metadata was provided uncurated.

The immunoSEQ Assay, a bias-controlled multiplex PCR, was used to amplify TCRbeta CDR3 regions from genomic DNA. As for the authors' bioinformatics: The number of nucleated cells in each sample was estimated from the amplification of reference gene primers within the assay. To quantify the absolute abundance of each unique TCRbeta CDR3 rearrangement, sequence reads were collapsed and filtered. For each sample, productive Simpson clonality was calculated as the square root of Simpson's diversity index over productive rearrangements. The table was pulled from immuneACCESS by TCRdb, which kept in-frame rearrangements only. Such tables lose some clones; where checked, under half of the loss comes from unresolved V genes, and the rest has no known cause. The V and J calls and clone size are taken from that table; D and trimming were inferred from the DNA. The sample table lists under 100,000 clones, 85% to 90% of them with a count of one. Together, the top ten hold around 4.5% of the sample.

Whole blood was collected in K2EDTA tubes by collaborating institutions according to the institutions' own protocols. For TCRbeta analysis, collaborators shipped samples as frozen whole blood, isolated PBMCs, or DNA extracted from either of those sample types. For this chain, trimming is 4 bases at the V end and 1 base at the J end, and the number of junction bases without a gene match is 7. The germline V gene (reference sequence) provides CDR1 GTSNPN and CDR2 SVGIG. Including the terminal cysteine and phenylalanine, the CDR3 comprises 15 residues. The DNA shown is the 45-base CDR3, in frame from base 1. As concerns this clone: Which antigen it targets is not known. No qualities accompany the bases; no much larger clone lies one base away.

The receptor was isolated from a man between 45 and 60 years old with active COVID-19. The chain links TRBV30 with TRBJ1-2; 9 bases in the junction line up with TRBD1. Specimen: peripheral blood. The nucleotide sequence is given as TGTGCCTGGATCAGCCGGACAGGGGTTAACTATGGCTACACCTTC. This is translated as CAWISRTGVNYGYTF.